The T cell receptor beta chain under discussion was sequenced for a study of shared clonotypes between healthy human individuals. Across the study: Researchers drew samples from two women and a few men aged 18 to 49. General study findings and limits: At large depth, rarefaction still showed sorted-subset sequencing to be incomplete.

The table lists this clone with many counts. Its target is unknown. Naive CD4+ cells were CD45RA-selected; the remaining cells were memory. Assay runs were performed at deep level. Produced via immunoSEQ multiplex PCR; TCRdb's table is partial and in-frame only. The sample shows approximately 980,000 clones, more than 75% of them seen only once. The germline CDR1 and CDR2 sequences are SGHKS and YYEKEE (reference sequence). The CDR3 covers 15 residues. The trim removed 2 bases at V and 2 bases at J, leaving 6 bases unmatched. V usage is TRBV5-5 and J usage is TRBJ2-7; 8 nucleotides match TRBD1. The sample taken for sequencing was memory CD4+ T cells sorted from blood. Subset meaning: CD45RA-negative fraction. This TCR came from a man between 18 and 29 years old in good health. The CDR3 DNA sequence: TGTGCCAGCAGCTTTACGGGACAGGAGGCCTACGAGCAGTACTTC. Translation: CASSFTGQEAYEQYF.